This T cell receptor beta chain is from a study of OX40 agonist ivuxolimab in advanced cancers. Turning to the study itself: The dose of intravenous ivuxolimab that patients received every 2 weeks ranged from 0.01 to 10 mg/kg. It was permissible to have had prior anti-PD-1, anti-PD-L1 or anti-CTLA-4 therapy, and under 45% had some. Study findings and constraints: Among the lowest peripheral clonal expansion occurred in 0.1-3.0 mg/kg partial responders. In the 0.1 to 3.0 mg/kg range, CD4+ and CD8+ blood T cells had expanded clonally by week 6.

Here immunoSEQ multiplex PCR was the method, and the copy in TCRdb shows in-frame clones only, minus some. Of about 83,000 clones listed, approximately 84% are singletons. Worth noting for this clone: Its matching antigen is unknown.

J gave up 4 bases and V 5 bases, and 5 bases lay outside the gene matches. The length of the CDR3 is 15 residues. From germline, CDR1 is LNHDA and CDR2 SQIVND (reference sequence). The source material was CD4+ or CD8+ T cells sorted from blood, sampled in a trial of the OX40 agonist ivuxolimab. The clonotype comes from an adult with an advanced solid tumor such as melanoma, head and neck, liver or kidney cancer. V usage is TRBV19 and J usage is TRBJ2-2, with 9 bases matching TRBD2. CDR3 DNA sequence: TGTGCCAGTAGTGTTCTAGCGGGACGCACCGGGGAGCTGTTTTTT. Its protein product is CASSVLAGRTGELFF.